This TCR beta chain originates from a study of blood T cells in healthy people across ages. Study observations and caveats: The lack of PBMC sorting stopped any conclusive naive versus antigen-experienced comparison. Diversity estimates from one million T cells were considered underestimates. Significant beta diversity loss was already apparent by age approximately 38, declining roughly linearly.

In this sample, this clonotype turned up a few times. Its matching antigen is unknown. A sample-barcoded 5' primer and a J-beta primer mix were used in a second PCR of roughly 7 to 12 cycles. Every molecule of cDNA carried a tag from a template-switch adaptor with 12 random nucleotides. MiXCR, run by TCRdb on the 5' RACE reads, gives a single entry per CDR3 protein. The data show 2 million or so distinct CDR3 sequences, about 50% seen once. The clonotype comes from a woman aged 40 to 50 in good health. The source material was blood.

CDR3 DNA: TGTGCCAGCAGTTCCTCCTGGACAGGGGAGCAGTTCTTC. This encodes CASSSSWTGEQFF. The gene calls are TRBV27 and TRBJ2-1; 8 bases line up with TRBD1. The germline V gene encodes CDR1 MNHEY and CDR2 SMNVEV (reference sequence). This CDR3 region has 13 residues. V was clipped by 4 bases and J by 10 bases; unmatched bases: 6.